The T cell receptor beta chain under discussion was sequenced for a study of CD8+ T cells in alopecia areata. In the study overall: The investigators scored severity in treated patients by the percentage of affected scalp area.

General study findings and limits: Sequencing of scalp samples also includes resident alphabeta T cells from normal skin.

The length of the CDR3 is 14 residues. Germline-derived CDR1 and CDR2 are MNHEY and SMNVEV (reference sequence). Trimming left V 7 bases short and J 3 bases short, with 16 bases between. Treatment defined: oral pan-JAK inhibitor, 5-10 mg twice daily. Extracted from the samples, RNA was reverse transcribed into cDNA to serve as the sequencing template. Only in-frame clones appear in the TCRdb table, and some are missing; sequencing was by immunoSEQ multiplex PCR. Among 130,000 or so clones listed, approximately 86% were seen once. Of note for this clone: The antigen remains unidentified.

This sequence joins TRBV27 and TRBJ2-7; D perhaps matches TRBD2 (7 bases). The receptor was derived from a human donor with alopecia areata. The sequencing here drew on CD8+ T cells sorted from blood, taken at week 4, from a patient treated with tofacitinib. CDR3 bases: TGTGCCAGCAATGGGGGCGGGAGCGTCTACGAGCAGTACTTC. Translated: CASNGGGSVYEQYF.